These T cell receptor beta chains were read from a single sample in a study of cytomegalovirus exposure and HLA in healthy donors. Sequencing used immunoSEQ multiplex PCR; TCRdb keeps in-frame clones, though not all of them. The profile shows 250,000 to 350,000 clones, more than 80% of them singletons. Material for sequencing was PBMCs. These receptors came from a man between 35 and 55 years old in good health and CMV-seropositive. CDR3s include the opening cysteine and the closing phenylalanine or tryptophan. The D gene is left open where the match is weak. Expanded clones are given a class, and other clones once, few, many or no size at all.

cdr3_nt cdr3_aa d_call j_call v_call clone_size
TGTGCCAGTAGTATAGATAAAACTAGCGGAAAAAAAAACATTCAGTACTTC CASSIDKTSGKKNIQYF TRBD2 TRBJ2-4 TRBV19 once
TGTGCCAGCAGCGTAGTTGCGAGCCTTCCTTACAATGAGCAGTTCTTC CASSVVASLPYNEQFF . TRBJ2-1 TRBV9 .
TGTGCCAGCAGTTTAGGGACAGGTGTTAGCAATCAGCCCCAGCATTTT CASSLGTGVSNQPQHF TRBD1 TRBJ1-5 TRBV28 .
TGTGCCAGCAGTGAATGGTCGGCAGGGGGGAACCAAGAGACCCAGTACTTC CASSEWSAGGNQETQYF . TRBJ2-5 TRBV25-1 once
TGTGCCAGCAGCTTAGATCCCCTAGCCGGAGTTGGGACCCAGTACTTC CASSLDPLAGVGTQYF . TRBJ2-5 TRBV5-4 .
TGTACCACCTCCGTGGAGACCCAGTACTTC CTTSVETQYF . TRBJ2-5 TRBV25-1 .
TGTGCCAGCAGCTTGGAAGCCCAGGGGGCTATGGGAGCTTTCTTT CASSLEAQGAMGAFF TRBD1 TRBJ1-1 TRBV5-4 .
TGTGCCAGCAGCGTAGGGACAGGGAACTATGGCTACACCTTC CASSVGTGNYGYTF TRBD1 TRBJ1-2 TRBV9 .
TGTGCCAACCGGGCAAGGACAGACAATGAGCAGTTCTTC CANRARTDNEQFF . TRBJ2-1 TRBV7-2 .
TGTGCCAGCAGTGAACAGGGGACAGCGAAATACAATGAGCAGTTCTTC CASSEQGTAKYNEQFF TRBD1 TRBJ2-1 TRBV25-1 .
TGTGCCATCAGTGAGTCTGGGTCTAGCGGGTGGGTTTCTAGCTCCTACAATGAGCAGTTCTTC CAISESGSSGWVSSSYNEQFF TRBD2 TRBJ2-1 TRBV10-3 few
TGTGCCAGCACCACCGAATCCGTGGCTTCGGGGGCCAACGTCCTGACTTTC CASTTESVASGANVLTF . TRBJ2-6 TRBV2 .
TGCGCCAGCAGCCTGACCACAGGGACCTACGAGCAGTACTTC CASSLTTGTYEQYF . TRBJ2-7 TRBV5-1 .
TGTGCCAGCAGTTTCGGGACAGGGGAGTACGAGCAGTACTTC CASSFGTGEYEQYF TRBD1 TRBJ2-7 TRBV27 .
TGCGCCAGCAGCCCGGGACTAGCGGTCTACAATGAGCAGTTCTTC CASSPGLAVYNEQFF TRBD2 TRBJ2-1 TRBV5-1 few
TGTGCCAGCAGACCGGGACAGGGACCCTACAATGAGCAGTTCTTC CASRPGQGPYNEQFF TRBD1 TRBJ2-1 TRBV6-1 .
TGTGCCAGTTCCGGGACAGGGGAGGAAAAACTGTTTTTT CASSGTGEEKLFF TRBD1 TRBJ1-4 TRBV19 .
TGTGCTAGCAGCTTAGGAGGGGGCAACGGGGAGCTGTTTTTT CASSLGGGNGELFF . TRBJ2-2 TRBV7-7 few
TGTGCCAGCAGTCCCCCGGGACTAGCGGGAGTAGAAGATACGCAGTATTTT CASSPPGLAGVEDTQYF TRBD2 TRBJ2-3 TRBV2 .
TGTGCCAGCAGTTACTCTAAACCGGTGTTCGATTTGGAGCAGTACTTC CASSYSKPVFDLEQYF . TRBJ2-7 TRBV6-5 .
TGTGCCATCAGTGAGTCGGCGCTTCGGGAGGATGGCTACACCTTC CAISESALREDGYTF . TRBJ1-2 TRBV10-3 .
TGTGCCAGCAGCGTATTGATAGCGGGAAACAATGAGCAGTTCTTC CASSVLIAGNNEQFF TRBD2 TRBJ2-1 TRBV9 .
TGTGCCAGCAGACTACAGGGGGCGGCCCCTAATGAAAAACTGTTTTTT CASRLQGAAPNEKLFF TRBD1 TRBJ1-4 TRBV27 .
TGTGCCAGCAGCCCATACGGGACAAGTGATCTCGAGCAGTACTTC CASSPYGTSDLEQYF . TRBJ2-7 TRBV14 .
TGTGCCAGCAGTGAATTGGGGGTAGCGGGAGGTGAGCAGTTCTTC CASSELGVAGGEQFF TRBD2 TRBJ2-1 TRBV6-1 once
TGTGCCAGCTCACCACCGGGACAGGGGTGGTATACGCAGTATTTT CASSPPGQGWYTQYF TRBD1 TRBJ2-3 TRBV18 .
TGTGCCAGCAGCCCCAGACTAGCGGGAGAAAGCGAGCAGTACTTC CASSPRLAGESEQYF TRBD2 TRBJ2-7 TRBV9 .
TGTGCCAGCAGTGAATGTTGCGGAGCCGACAATGAGCAGTTCTTC CASSECCGADNEQFF . TRBJ2-1 TRBV6-1 few
TGTGCCAGCAGCCTTTTGTTGGGGCTGGGCTACACCTTC CASSLLLGLGYTF . TRBJ1-2 TRBV7-9 .
TGCGCCAGCAGCGCGGCCCCGGGACAGACTAACACCGGGGAGCTGTTTTTT CASSAAPGQTNTGELFF TRBD1 TRBJ2-2 TRBV5-1 .